Listed below are T cell receptor beta chains from one sample, sequenced in a study of T cells in localized non-small cell lung cancer. Measured with immunoSEQ multiplex PCR; TCRdb has only the in-frame clones, and not every one. Among 25,000 or so clones listed, approximately 86% were seen once. Sequenced here: peripheral blood, sampled before any cancer treatment. Every receptor here comes from a male donor at least 60 years old with stage I lung adenocarcinoma. The CDR3 runs from the conserved cysteine through the conserved F or W. Fields, in order: clone size, D gene, CDR3 length, J gene, V gene, CDR3 DNA, CDR3 protein. A D gene is named only where the DNA matches it firmly. Size is omitted from some rows. Given values are once, few, many or a class for expanded clones.

clone size: -
D gene: -
CDR3 length: 13
J gene: TRBJ2-3
V gene: TRBV27
CDR3 DNA: TGTGCCAGCAGTTTTCAGGGCACAGATACGCAGTATTTT
CDR3 protein: CASSFQGTDTQYF

clone size: -
D gene: TRBD1
CDR3 length: 16
J gene: TRBJ2-2
V gene: TRBV9
CDR3 DNA: TGTGCCAGCACCTTGGGACAGGGGGGTGACACCGGGGAGCTGTTTTTT
CDR3 protein: CASTLGQGGDTGELFF

clone size: -
D gene: -
CDR3 length: 13
J gene: TRBJ1-2
V gene: TRBV6-5
CDR3 DNA: TGTGCCAGCAGTGAGACAGTCAACTATGGCTACACCTTC
CDR3 protein: CASSETVNYGYTF

clone size: -
D gene: TRBD2
CDR3 length: 13
J gene: TRBJ2-5
V gene: TRBV6-4
CDR3 DNA: TGTGCCAGCAGTGAATTATCGGGGGGGACCCAGTACTTC
CDR3 protein: CASSELSGGTQYF

clone size: -
D gene: -
CDR3 length: 12
J gene: TRBJ2-1
V gene: TRBV29-1
CDR3 DNA: TGCAGCGTTGCACAGGGTAGGAATGAGCAGTTCTTC
CDR3 protein: CSVAQGRNEQFF

clone size: -
D gene: TRBD1
CDR3 length: 16
J gene: TRBJ1-2
V gene: TRBV7-2
CDR3 DNA: TGTGCCAGCAGCCAAGGGACAGGGGAATTGCTCTATGGCTACACCTTC
CDR3 protein: CASSQGTGELLYGYTF

clone size: -
D gene: -
CDR3 length: 15
J gene: TRBJ1-4
V gene: TRBV6-5
CDR3 DNA: TGTGCCAGCAGCATCGGACAGTCTGGGAGTGAAAAACTGTTTTTT
CDR3 protein: CASSIGQSGSEKLFF

clone size: few
D gene: -
CDR3 length: 13
J gene: TRBJ1-5
V gene: TRBV6-1
CDR3 DNA: TGTGCCAGCAGCGTAGACAGGACCCAGCCCCAGCATTTT
CDR3 protein: CASSVDRTQPQHF

clone size: -
D gene: -
CDR3 length: 15
J gene: TRBJ1-3
V gene: TRBV30
CDR3 DNA: TGTGCCTGGAGTGTATTTTGGGGTTCTGGAAACACCATATATTTT
CDR3 protein: CAWSVFWGSGNTIYF

clone size: -
D gene: -
CDR3 length: 23
J gene: TRBJ1-1
V gene: TRBV21-1
CDR3 DNA: TGTGCCAGCAGCAAAGGATACATCCCCGCCGTAGGGGGGACGGACAGGACGAACACTGAAGCTTTCTTT
CDR3 protein: CASSKGYIPAVGGTDRTNTEAFF

clone size: -
D gene: -
CDR3 length: 14
J gene: TRBJ2-7
V gene: TRBV2
CDR3 DNA: TGTGCCAGCAGTGAGGGCGGGATTTCCCACGAGCAGTACTTC
CDR3 protein: CASSEGGISHEQYF

clone size: -
D gene: -
CDR3 length: 16
J gene: TRBJ1-5
V gene: TRBV28
CDR3 DNA: TGTGCCAGCAGCCCTCTCGGGGGCTATAGCAATCAGCCCCAGCATTTT
CDR3 protein: CASSPLGGYSNQPQHF

clone size: -
D gene: TRBD1
CDR3 length: 13
J gene: TRBJ1-5
V gene: TRBV30
CDR3 DNA: TGTGCCTGGAGTCCAGGGGGCGATCAGCCCCAGCATTTT
CDR3 protein: CAWSPGGDQPQHF

clone size: -
D gene: TRBD2
CDR3 length: 15
J gene: TRBJ2-3
V gene: TRBV5-1
CDR3 DNA: TGCGCCAGCAGCCCGGAGGCTCTAGCGGGAGATACGCAGTATTTT
CDR3 protein: CASSPEALAGDTQYF

clone size: -
D gene: -
CDR3 length: 14
J gene: TRBJ1-1
V gene: TRBV19
CDR3 DNA: TGTGCCCTCAGGCGGATGGACGGTAACACTGAAGCTTTCTTT
CDR3 protein: CALRRMDGNTEAFF

clone size: -
D gene: -
CDR3 length: 17
J gene: TRBJ2-3
V gene: TRBV9
CDR3 DNA: TGTGCCAGCAGCGTAGGTGTGGGTGACGGGGTCACAGATACGCAGTATTTT
CDR3 protein: CASSVGVGDGVTDTQYF

clone size: once
D gene: -
CDR3 length: 13
J gene: TRBJ1-4
V gene: TRBV28
CDR3 DNA: TGTGCCAGCAACCCGGGCGGTAATGAAAAACTGTTTTTT
CDR3 protein: CASNPGGNEKLFF

clone size: -
D gene: -
CDR3 length: 16
J gene: TRBJ1-1
V gene: TRBV29-1
CDR3 DNA: TGCAGCGTTGAAGATTGGGTTTCGGTCCGCAGGGGAAAAGCTTTCTTT
CDR3 protein: CSVEDWVSVRRGKAFF

clone size: -
D gene: -
CDR3 length: 14
J gene: TRBJ2-3
V gene: TRBV2
CDR3 DNA: TGTGCCAGCAGTCTTGGGGGGCACACAGATACGCAGTATTTT
CDR3 protein: CASSLGGHTDTQYF

clone size: -
D gene: -
CDR3 length: 15
J gene: TRBJ1-1
V gene: TRBV4-2
CDR3 DNA: TGTGCCAGCAGCCAAGATGAGGGTCAGAACACTGAAGCTTTCTTT
CDR3 protein: CASSQDEGQNTEAFF

clone size: once
D gene: -
CDR3 length: 13
J gene: TRBJ2-5
V gene: TRBV4-3
CDR3 DNA: TGCGCCAGCAGCCTAGCGCCAAAAGAGACCCAGTACTTC
CDR3 protein: CASSLAPKETQYF

clone size: -
D gene: -
CDR3 length: 12
J gene: TRBJ1-2
V gene: TRBV27
CDR3 DNA: TGTGCCAGCGGGGAGGATCCCTATGGCTACACCTTC
CDR3 protein: CASGEDPYGYTF

clone size: -
D gene: -
CDR3 length: 12
J gene: TRBJ1-5
V gene: TRBV19
CDR3 DNA: TGTGCCTCGGACACGGTCCATCAGCCCCAGCATTTT
CDR3 protein: CASDTVHQPQHF

clone size: -
D gene: -
CDR3 length: 15
J gene: TRBJ2-5
V gene: TRBV18
CDR3 DNA: TGTGCCAGCTCACCACGGCGGCGGGACCAAGAGACCCAGTACTTC
CDR3 protein: CASSPRRRDQETQYF

clone size: -
D gene: TRBD2
CDR3 length: 14
J gene: TRBJ2-7
V gene: TRBV2
CDR3 DNA: TGTGCCAGCAGTGCGACTAGCGTCTCCTACGAGCAGTACTTC
CDR3 protein: CASSATSVSYEQYF

clone size: -
D gene: TRBD1
CDR3 length: 15
J gene: TRBJ1-2
V gene: TRBV9
CDR3 DNA: TGTGCCAGCAGCGTAGGAGGGGGCAGGGAGTATGGCTACACCTTC
CDR3 protein: CASSVGGGREYGYTF

clone size: -
D gene: TRBD2
CDR3 length: 15
J gene: TRBJ2-3
V gene: TRBV5-1
CDR3 DNA: TGCGCCAGCAGCGTCAGCGGGGGCCCCGCGGATACGCAGTATTTT
CDR3 protein: CASSVSGGPADTQYF

clone size: -
D gene: -
CDR3 length: 14
J gene: TRBJ1-2
V gene: TRBV6-5
CDR3 DNA: TGTGCCAGCAGTTACTCCTGGGAATGGTATGGCTACACCTTC
CDR3 protein: CASSYSWEWYGYTF

clone size: -
D gene: TRBD2
CDR3 length: 13
J gene: TRBJ2-1
V gene: TRBV6-5
CDR3 DNA: TGTGCCAGCAGTTCGAGCGGGGGACGGGAGCAGTTCTTC
CDR3 protein: CASSSSGGREQFF

clone size: -
D gene: TRBD2
CDR3 length: 15
J gene: TRBJ2-1
V gene: TRBV2
CDR3 DNA: TGTGCCAGCAGTGAAGGGACTAGAACCTACAATGAGCAGTTCTTC
CDR3 protein: CASSEGTRTYNEQFF

clone size: -
D gene: -
CDR3 length: 14
J gene: TRBJ2-5
V gene: TRBV7-9
CDR3 DNA: TGTGCCAGCAGCTTAGTTACAGGGAATAAGACCCAGTACTTC
CDR3 protein: CASSLVTGNKTQYF

clone size: -
D gene: -
CDR3 length: 14
J gene: TRBJ1-5
V gene: TRBV10-3
CDR3 DNA: TGTGCCATCAGTGAAGAGGGGGGGGTGGAGCCCCAGCATTTT
CDR3 protein: CAISEEGGVEPQHF

clone size: -
D gene: TRBD1
CDR3 length: 13
J gene: TRBJ2-1
V gene: TRBV28
CDR3 DNA: TGTGCCAGCAGTACGGACAGGGCGAGTGGGCAGTTCTTC
CDR3 protein: CASSTDRASGQFF

clone size: -
D gene: TRBD2
CDR3 length: 14
J gene: TRBJ2-7
V gene: TRBV7-2
CDR3 DNA: TGTGCCAGCCTCGAAGGCGGGGGAAACTACGAGCAGTACTTC
CDR3 protein: CASLEGGGNYEQYF

clone size: -
D gene: TRBD1
CDR3 length: 13
J gene: TRBJ2-1
V gene: TRBV29-1
CDR3 DNA: TGCAGCGTCTCTCCGCAGGGGGCAAATGAGCAGTTCTTC
CDR3 protein: CSVSPQGANEQFF

clone size: -
D gene: -
CDR3 length: 15
J gene: TRBJ2-6
V gene: TRBV19
CDR3 DNA: TGTGCCAGTAGTACCTCAAGAACTGGGGCCAACGTCCTGACTTTC
CDR3 protein: CASSTSRTGANVLTF

clone size: -
D gene: -
CDR3 length: 16
J gene: TRBJ2-3
V gene: TRBV7-9
CDR3 DNA: TGTGCCAGCAGCTTAGGCTGGGACTCAACCACAGATACGCAGTATTTT
CDR3 protein: CASSLGWDSTTDTQYF

clone size: once
D gene: -
CDR3 length: 11
J gene: TRBJ2-5
V gene: TRBV6-1
CDR3 DNA: TGTGCCAGCAGTTACGGGGAGACCCAGTACTTC
CDR3 protein: CASSYGETQYF

clone size: -
D gene: -
CDR3 length: 15
J gene: TRBJ1-1
V gene: TRBV4-2
CDR3 DNA: TGTGCCAGCAGCCGAGGCCAGGGGACTTACACTGAAGCTTTCTTT
CDR3 protein: CASSRGQGTYTEAFF

clone size: -
D gene: -
CDR3 length: 13
J gene: TRBJ1-1
V gene: TRBV19
CDR3 DNA: TGTGCCAGTACCAGAAGGTTCGACTGGGAAGCTTTCTTT
CDR3 protein: CASTRRFDWEAFF

clone size: -
D gene: -
CDR3 length: 13
J gene: TRBJ2-7
V gene: TRBV28
CDR3 DNA: TGTGCCAGCAGTGGGACTCTACGGGGCGAGCAGTACTTC
CDR3 protein: CASSGTLRGEQYF

clone size: once
D gene: -
CDR3 length: 11
J gene: TRBJ2-7
V gene: TRBV30
CDR3 DNA: TGTGCCTGGAGTGCATCTTACGAGCAGTACTTC
CDR3 protein: CAWSASYEQYF

clone size: -
D gene: TRBD1
CDR3 length: 18
J gene: TRBJ2-2
V gene: TRBV4-3
CDR3 DNA: TGCGCCAGCAGCCAAGAAGTAAAGGGGGCGTGGAACACCGGGGAGCTGTTTTTT
CDR3 protein: CASSQEVKGAWNTGELFF

clone size: once
D gene: -
CDR3 length: 14
J gene: TRBJ2-7
V gene: TRBV2
CDR3 DNA: TGTGCCAGCAGGGGGGGGCGGGCCCAGAACGAGCAGTACTTC
CDR3 protein: CASRGGRAQNEQYF

clone size: -
D gene: -
CDR3 length: 13
J gene: TRBJ2-3
V gene: TRBV7-2
CDR3 DNA: TGTGCCAGCAGCGTGGGGCCAAGAGATACGCAGTATTTT
CDR3 protein: CASSVGPRDTQYF

clone size: once
D gene: TRBD1
CDR3 length: 15
J gene: TRBJ2-1
V gene: TRBV6-6
CDR3 DNA: TGTGCCAGCAGTTACTCGGGACAGACGGACCCCAGACAGTTCTTC
CDR3 protein: CASSYSGQTDPRQFF